The 23 T cell receptor beta chains presented below share a single source sample, sequenced in a study of beta chain features in type 1 diabetes. Reverse transcribing all isolated RNA meant expressed TCRB transcripts were sequenced. Measured with immunoSEQ multiplex PCR; TCRdb has only the in-frame clones, and not every one. The sample has around 280,000 clones; under 8.5% are singletons. Sequenced material: central memory CD4+ T cells from blood. These receptor sequences come from a woman aged 18-29 years in good health.

The chain uses TRBV19 and TRBJ2-3; tentatively, D is TRBD2 (5 bases). V dropped 4 bases and J dropped 8 bases, with 10 bases sitting between them. Germline V gene data show CDR1 as LNHDA and CDR2 as SQIVND (reference sequence). This CDR3 is 12 amino acids long. CDR3 DNA: TGTGCCAGTAGTACCCTACTAGGTACGCAGTATTTT. Translated, it gives CASSTLLGTQYF.

This clone was picked up a small number of times. The genes are TRBV6-1 and TRBJ1-4; D is perhaps TRBD1 (5 bases). Looked up from germline, CDR1 is MNHNS and CDR2 is SASEGT. Trimming took off 0 bases at V and 4 bases at J, with 9 bases between the two ends. The CDR3 runs to 15 residues. DNA of the CDR3: TGTGCCAGCAGTGAAGCTGGGACGGGTAATGAAAAACTGTTTTTT. Protein sequence: CASSEAGTGNEKLFF.

This clone was seen repeatedly, ten times or more. Other DNA variants within this sample encode the same CDR3. The V call is TRBV7-3, the J call TRBJ1-1; no clear D. V lost 3 bases and J 0 bases, leaving 5 bases between the germline ends. The CDR3 runs to 13 residues. Germline CDR1 SGHTA, CDR2 FQGTGA. The CDR3 coding sequence is TGTGCCAGCAGCTTTAGAATGAACACTGAAGCTTTCTTT. This codes for CASSFRMNTEAFF.

This clone turned up a few times. The rearrangement joins TRBV27 to TRBJ2-3; 8 positions agree with TRBD2. The CDR3 loop spans 14 amino acids. The V and J ends lost 10 bases and 7 bases, in that order; junction bases with no gene match: 13. Germline V gives CDR1 MNHEY, CDR2 SMNVEV (reference sequence). This chain's CDR3 is CATPPRAGVNTQYF. The CDR3 nucleotides are TGTGCCACCCCCCCCCGAGCGGGGGTAAATACGCAGTATTTT.

The chain carries TRBV29-1 and TRBJ2-3; 9 bases fit TRBD1. The CDR3 totals 13 residues. Germline V gene data show CDR1 as SQVTM and CDR2 as ANQGSEA. V was clipped by 8 bases and J by 1 base; unmatched bases: 4. CDR3 coding DNA: TGCAGCACCGGGGACAGGGGCACAGATACGCAGTATTTT. This sequence encodes CSTGDRGTDTQYF.

The CDR3 DNA reads as TGTGCCAGCAGTCCTCGGGACCGCACAAAGCAGTACTTC. It translates to CASSPRDRTKQYF. The chain uses TRBV27 and TRBJ2-7; D is tentatively TRBD1 or TRBD2 (5 bases each). CDR1 is MNHEY and CDR2 is SMNVEV in the germline V gene (reference sequence). The CDR3 is 13 residues long. The ends were cut back, 5 bases at V and 8 bases at J, with 16 bases in the middle.

This clone was seen at least ten times. This chain connects TRBV2 to TRBJ1-3; no firm D call. The CDR3 consists of 13 residues. The germline gives CDR1 SNHLY, CDR2 FYNNEI. The ends were cut back, 5 bases at V and 6 bases at J, with 11 bases in the middle. Here the CDR3 DNA reads TGTGCCAGCAGTCCCCTTCCCGAAAACACCATATATTTT. Encoded protein: CASSPLPENTIYF.

This clone has a handful of counts. This chain uses TRBV28 with TRBJ2-5, with TRBD2 matching 8 bases. Germline CDR1 reads MDHEN; CDR2 reads SYDVKM. The CDR3 spans 14 residues. J lost 6 bases, V lost 10 bases, and 13 bases had no gene match. The CDR3 bases are TGTGCCACCTACGGGGGGGAAACTGGGAAGACCCAGTACTTC. Residues: CATYGGETGKTQYF.

This clone appeared a few times. This chain connects TRBV4-3 to TRBJ1-1, with unresolved D. The ends were cut back, 1 base at V and 2 bases at J, with 8 bases in the middle. Germline V gene data show CDR1 as LGHNA and CDR2 as YSLEER. This CDR3 has 14 amino acids. The CDR3 reads CASSQVSANTEAFF. CDR3 coding DNA: TGCGCCAGCAGCCAAGTGTCGGCAAACACTGAAGCTTTCTTT.

This clone showed up just once. The CDR3 is CASSLKTDYNVLTF. As DNA, the CDR3 is TGTGCCAGCAGCCTCAAGACGGATTACAACGTCCTGACTTTC. This sequence joins TRBV5-4 and TRBJ2-6; D uncertain. V shed 4 bases and J shed 9 bases, with 14 bases lying between them. Germline V gene lookup returns CDR1 SGHNT and CDR2 YYREEE (reference sequence). The CDR3 extends over 14 amino acids.

This clone appeared a few times. The chain joins TRBV2 to TRBJ2-2; D perhaps matches TRBD1 (6 bases). The CDR3 consists of 16 residues. Germline V gene sequence: CDR1 SNHLY, CDR2 FYNNEI. V was trimmed by 3 bases and J by 0 bases, leaving 11 bases between them. The CDR3 region is CASSDQDSTNTGELFF. The CDR3 DNA reads as TGTGCCAGCAGTGATCAGGACAGTACGAACACCGGGGAGCTGTTTTTT.

The chain links TRBV2 to TRBJ1-4; TRBD1 is a possible D gene (5 bases). This CDR3 contains 13 residues. Looked up from germline, CDR1 is SNHLY and CDR2 is FYNNEI. Trimming removed 7 bases from V and 3 bases from J, with 9 bases in between. DNA of the CDR3: TGTGCCAGCATCCAGGGCTCTAATGAAAAACTGTTTTTT. Protein sequence: CASIQGSNEKLFF.

J is TRBJ2-5 and V is TRBV5-1; TRBD1 agrees at 8 bases. V shed 5 bases, J shed 2 bases, and the junction held 5 bases outside the gene matches. This CDR3 has 14 residues. CDR1 SGHRS and CDR2 YFSETQ come from the germline V gene. For the CDR3, the DNA is TGCGCCAGCAGTCGAGGACAGGGTCAAGAGACCCAGTACTTC. It codes for CASSRGQGQETQYF.

In this sample, this clone turned up a few times. In DNA form, the CDR3 reads TGTGCCAGCAGTGTGGGCAGCTCCTACAATGAGCAGTTCTTC. It yields the protein CASSVGSSYNEQFF. The J gene is TRBJ2-1, the V gene TRBV25-1; D is undetermined. Per germline, CDR1 MGHDK and CDR2 SYGVNS. The ends were cut back, 4 bases at V and 0 bases at J, with 7 bases in the middle. There are 14 residues in the CDR3. The full variable domain, in which reference TRBV25-1 and TRBJ2-1 provide the parts outside the CDR3, is EADIYQTPRYLVIGTGKKITLECSQTMGHDKMYWYQQDPGMELHLIHYSYGVNSTEKGDLSSESTVSRIRTEHFPLTLESARPSHTSQYLCASSVGSSYNEQFFGPGTRLTVL.

There are a few counts of this clone. The V call is TRBV27, the J call TRBJ2-5, with a tentative D call TRBD1 (5 bases). V lost 4 bases and J lost 7, with 10 bases in between. This CDR3 region has 12 residues. Looked up from germline, CDR1 is MNHEY and CDR2 is SMNVEV (reference sequence). The DNA for the CDR3 is TGTGCCAGCAGTTCCCAGGGAACGACCCAGTACTTC. Translating gives CASSSQGTTQYF.

This clone appeared a few times. The V gene is TRBV30, the J gene TRBJ2-1; 11 bases align to TRBD2. V was clipped by 3 bases and J by 10 bases; unmatched bases: 11. Germline V gene sequence: CDR1 GTSNPN, CDR2 SVGIG (reference sequence). The CDR3 runs to 15 residues. CDR3 nucleotides: TGTGCCTGGAGCGGTTTGGCCGGGACTAGCGGCGAGCAGTTCTTC. Translating it yields CAWSGLAGTSGEQFF.

This clone was seen at least ten times. The rearrangement links TRBV30 to TRBJ2-2, with D perhaps matching TRBD1 or TRBD2 (5 bases each). Germline V gene lookup returns CDR1 GTSNPN and CDR2 SVGIG (reference sequence). The CDR3 runs to 14 residues. The V gene lost 7 bases and the J gene lost 0 bases, with 12 bases spanning the gap. As DNA, the CDR3 is TGTGCCTTGGGAGAGACAGCGAACACCGGGGAGCTGTTTTTT. Protein sequence: CALGETANTGELFF.

This clone was counted only a few times. CDR3 in amino acids: CASRTKAGGPDTGELFF. The CDR3 DNA follows: TGTGCAAGTCGCACAAAGGCTGGGGGCCCCGACACCGGGGAGCTGTTTTTT. The gene calls are TRBV12-2 and TRBJ2-2; the table calls TRBD1, which could not be checked here. TRBV12-2 is a recognized pseudogene. The CDR3 is made up of 17 amino acids.

This clone was found a few times. The chain links TRBV7-9 to TRBJ1-4; TRBD1 might be the D (5 bases). V gave up 4 bases and J gave up 0 bases, with 9 bases separating them. This CDR3 spans 15 amino acids. Germline assignment: CDR1 SEHNR and CDR2 FQNEAQ (reference sequence). CDR3: CASSSAGSTNEKLFF. The CDR3 coding sequence is TGTGCCAGCAGCTCGGCAGGGTCAACTAATGAAAAACTGTTTTTT.

This clone was seen at least ten times. The V gene is TRBV19, the J gene TRBJ2-5; 9 positions agree with TRBD1. The germline V gene has CDR1 LNHDA and CDR2 SQIVND (reference sequence). The CDR3 runs to 16 residues. V shed 1 base, J shed 4 bases, and the junction held 7 bases outside the gene matches. This CDR3 reads CASSIVGTGNGETQYF. The CDR3 DNA reads TGTGCCAGTAGTATAGTGGGGACAGGGAACGGAGAGACCCAGTACTTC.

This clone was recorded many times. This chain joins TRBV7-3 and TRBJ2-3, with D unclear. The V end was cut by 1 base, the J end by 5 bases, with 10 bases between. The germline V gene has CDR1 SGHTA and CDR2 FQGTGA. The CDR3 runs 14 residues. The CDR3 loop is CASSLKAVGDTQYF. The CDR3 region has the DNA TGTGCCAGCAGCTTAAAAGCAGTCGGAGATACGCAGTATTTT.

This chain links TRBV2 with TRBJ1-5; 7 bases line up with TRBD1. CDR3 size: 15 residues. V lost 6 bases, J lost 1 base, and 6 bases stayed unmatched. Germline lookup yields CDR1 SNHLY and CDR2 FYNNEI. The CDR3 reads CASSGQGGSNQPQHF. The CDR3 nucleotides are TGTGCCAGCAGCGGCCAGGGGGGGAGCAATCAGCCCCAGCATTTT.

The chain recombines TRBV30 with TRBJ1-1; D call uncertain. CDR1 GTSNPN and CDR2 SVGIG come from the germline V gene (reference sequence). The CDR3 extends over 15 amino acids. The germline V and J ends were trimmed by 0 bases and 0 bases, with 11 bases remaining between them. CDR3 DNA: TGTGCCTGGAGTGTACGTAGCTCACTGAACACTGAAGCTTTCTTT. Translation gives CAWSVRSSLNTEAFF.